Each of the 19 T cell receptor beta chains below was sequenced from the same sample in a study of cytomegalovirus exposure and HLA in healthy donors. PCR amplification relied on 60 Vbeta primers (plus 13 Jbeta primers). The repertoire was sequenced with immunoSEQ multiplex PCR; TCRdb's copy has only in-frame clones and lacks some. The sample carries roughly 65,000 clones, roughly 75% recorded once. Material: PBMCs. Source of these receptors: a woman aged 25 to 39 in good health and CMV-seronegative.

This sequence joins TRBV19 and TRBJ2-7; 10 bases agree with TRBD2. Germline values: CDR1 LNHDA, CDR2 SQIVND (reference sequence). The length of the CDR3 is 14 residues. Losses at the gene ends were 5 bases for V and 7 bases for J; bases not matched to a gene: 8. The CDR3 protein is CASSYGLAAEEQYF. CDR3 sequence (DNA): TGTGCCAGTAGTTACGGACTAGCGGCGGAGGAGCAGTACTTC.

A single count supports this clone. The chain couples TRBV6-5 to TRBJ2-3; the D gene is possibly TRBD1 (5 bases). The CDR3 totals 14 residues. Trimming took off 3 bases at V and 2 bases at J, with 9 bases between the two ends. The germline V gene encodes CDR1 MNHEY and CDR2 SVGAGI. The CDR3 DNA reads TGTGCCAGCAGTTATGCACAGGTCACAGATACGCAGTATTTT. It translates to CASSYAQVTDTQYF.

The gene calls are TRBV11-1 and TRBJ2-7; D perhaps matches TRBD1 (6 bases). V lost 2 bases and J lost 5, with 13 bases in between. CDR3 size: 14 residues. Germline-derived CDR1 and CDR2 are SGHAT and FQDESV (reference sequence). CDR3 nucleotide sequence: TGTGCCAGCAGCTTATATCAGGGGCAACACGAGCAGTACTTC. It translates to CASSLYQGQHEQYF.

The chain uses TRBV4-2 and TRBJ2-4; TRBD2 matches 10 bases. Trimming removed 2 bases from V and 7 bases from J; junction bases left unmatched: 8. Germline V CDR1 and CDR2: LGHNA, YNFKEQ. The CDR3 runs 16 residues. CDR3 DNA: TGTGCCAGCAGCCAACCTGAGCGGGAGGGGAGGAACATTCAGTACTTC. It encodes CASSQPEREGRNIQYF.

By sample share, this clone is large. At the DNA level, this CDR3 is encoded by other sequences in the same sample as well. The J gene is TRBJ1-1, the V gene TRBV29-1; D gene uncertain. The CDR3 extends over 19 amino acids. Germline V gene data show CDR1 as SQVTM and CDR2 as ANQGSEA. The V and J ends lost 1 base and 2 bases respectively, with 26 bases between them. The CDR3 region is CSVEATGRRDLRLNTEAFF. CDR3 in DNA: TGCAGCGTTGAAGCAACCGGCAGGAGGGATTTACGACTTAACACTGAAGCTTTCTTT.

The chain links TRBV4-1 to TRBJ1-1; D not certain. The ends were cut back, 1 base at V and 2 bases at J, with 14 bases in the middle. This CDR3 spans 16 amino acids. Germline loops: CDR1 MGHRA, CDR2 YSYEKL. The CDR3 protein is CASSQVVTSPNTEAFF. The CDR3 DNA is TGCGCCAGCAGCCAAGTGGTAACGAGCCCTAACACTGAAGCTTTCTTT.

The chain couples TRBV5-4 to TRBJ2-3, with D uncertain. The CDR3 is made up of 12 amino acids. Germline V gene lookup returns CDR1 SGHNT and CDR2 YYREEE (reference sequence). V was shortened by 0 bases and J by 7 bases, with 6 bases between the two germline ends. The chain's CDR3 is CASSLADNTQYF. The CDR3 DNA sequence: TGTGCCAGCAGCTTGGCCGACAATACGCAGTATTTT. The full variable domain, rest sourced from reference TRBV5-4 and TRBJ2-3, is ETGVTQSPTHLIKTRGQQVTLRCSSQSGHNTVSWYQQALGQGPQFIFQYYREEENGRGNFPPRFSGLQFPNYSSELNVNALELDDSALYLCASSLADNTQYFGPGTRLTVL.

This clone appeared a single time. The rearrangement uses TRBV29-1 and TRBJ1-3; D is unresolved. This CDR3 is 12 amino acids long. Germline V gene lookup returns CDR1 SQVTM and CDR2 ANQGSEA. Trimming stripped 3 bases from V and 0 bases from J, with 3 bases between. As DNA, the CDR3 is TGCAGCGTTGAGAGCTCTGGAAACACCATATATTTT. Translating it yields CSVESSGNTIYF.

This clone was seen only a few times. V gene TRBV9 combines with J gene TRBJ1-4; 7 bases fit TRBD1. Trimming at V came to 4 bases and at J to 7 bases, leaving 13 bases not matched to a gene. Per the germline V gene, CDR1 is SGDLS and CDR2 is YYNGEE. The CDR3 runs to 16 residues. CDR3 bases: TGTGCCAGCAGCTCAAAGGGGGCAGGGGACCCTGAAAAACTGTTTTTT. Translating it yields CASSSKGAGDPEKLFF.

This chain joins TRBV6-5 and TRBJ2-5; D not resolved. The CDR3 covers 15 residues. Deletions cut 1 base from V and 0 bases from J, with 9 bases between. In germline, CDR1 is MNHEY, CDR2 SVGAGI. The CDR3 sequence is CASSYWSGNQETQYF. CDR3 DNA sequence: TGTGCCAGCAGTTACTGGTCAGGAAACCAAGAGACCCAGTACTTC.

This chain connects TRBV30 to TRBJ1-1, with D possibly being TRBD1 (6 bases). Trimming took off 8 bases at V and 0 bases at J, with 16 bases between the two ends. This CDR3 region has 14 residues. Germline loops: CDR1 GTSNPN, CDR2 SVGIG (reference sequence). CDR3 nucleotides: TGTGCCGGTTGGACAGAGGAGATGAACACTGAAGCTTTCTTT. It specifies CAGWTEEMNTEAFF.

This chain joins TRBV19 and TRBJ2-7; 8 bases align to TRBD1. The length of the CDR3 is 12 residues. In germline, CDR1 is LNHDA, CDR2 SQIVND (reference sequence). J gave up 5 bases and V 7 bases, and 4 bases lay outside the gene matches. The DNA for the CDR3 is TGTGCCAGTACTGGACAGGGCGACGAGCAGTACTTC. As protein: CASTGQGDEQYF.

Concerning this clone: Other DNA sequences in the same sample also yield this CDR3. The chain combines TRBV27 with TRBJ2-5; D is uncertain. The germline V gene has CDR1 MNHEY and CDR2 SMNVEV (reference sequence). Trimming stripped 5 bases from V and 3 bases from J, with 7 bases between. CDR3 size: 12 residues. The CDR3 here is CASSGREETQYF. CDR3 nucleotides: TGTGCCAGCAGTGGTCGCGAAGAGACCCAGTACTTC.

Only a few counts were recorded for this clone. The V call is TRBV11-2, the J call TRBJ1-2; 8 nucleotides match TRBD1. The CDR3 length is 14 residues. The germline CDR1 and CDR2 sequences are SGHAT and FQNNGV. Trimming at V came to 4 bases and at J to 4 bases, leaving 5 bases not matched to a gene. This chain's CDR3 is CASSSRGLGYGYTF. CDR3 coding DNA: TGTGCCAGCAGCTCCAGGGGGCTGGGCTATGGCTACACCTTC.

The chain is built from TRBV19 and TRBJ2-1, with D unclear. Between the trimmed V and J ends, which lost 3 bases and 9 bases, there was a span of 12 bases. Germline V gene sequence: CDR1 LNHDA, CDR2 SQIVND (reference sequence). The length of the CDR3 is 13 residues. CDR3 sequence: CASSIRVGREQFF. CDR3 DNA: TGTGCCAGTAGTATTAGAGTGGGCCGTGAGCAGTTCTTC.

The chain uses TRBV30 and TRBJ1-1; TRBD1 might be the D (6 bases). V lost 5 bases and J lost 2, with 12 bases in between. This CDR3 has 13 amino acids. The V gene's germline CDR1 is GTSNPN and CDR2 SVGIG (reference sequence). This CDR3 reads CAWQADSNTEAFF. CDR3 nucleotides: TGTGCCTGGCAGGCGGACAGTAACACTGAAGCTTTCTTT.

This clone was seen a handful of times. The rearrangement links TRBV29-1 to TRBJ2-5, with TRBD1 identical over 10 bases. Losses at the gene ends were 7 bases for V and 2 bases for J; bases not matched to a gene: 4. Germline lookup yields CDR1 SQVTM and CDR2 ANQGSEA. This CDR3 is built from 13 residues. The CDR3 coding sequence is TGCAGCGGCCGGGACAGGGGTCAAGAGACCCAGTACTTC. Its protein is CSGRDRGQETQYF.

CDR3 sequence reads: CASSVVRSGELFF. For the CDR3, the DNA is TGTGCCAGCAGCGTAGTAAGGAGCGGGGAGCTGTTTTTT. The genes are TRBV9 and TRBJ2-2; D unresolved. V lost 0 bases and J lost 7, with 7 bases in between. CDR1 SGDLS and CDR2 YYNGEE come from the germline V gene. CDR3 size: 13 residues.

This clone was seen a handful of times. The chain links TRBV6-6 to TRBJ1-3, with a weak D call TRBD1 (5 bases). Germline CDR1 is MNHNY and CDR2 is SVGAGI (reference sequence). The CDR3 is made up of 15 amino acids. The germline V and J ends were trimmed by 4 bases and 2 bases, with 12 bases remaining between them. The CDR3 is CASSLVSGTGNTIYF. In DNA form, the CDR3 reads TGTGCCAGCAGTTTAGTGTCAGGGACTGGAAACACCATATATTTT.